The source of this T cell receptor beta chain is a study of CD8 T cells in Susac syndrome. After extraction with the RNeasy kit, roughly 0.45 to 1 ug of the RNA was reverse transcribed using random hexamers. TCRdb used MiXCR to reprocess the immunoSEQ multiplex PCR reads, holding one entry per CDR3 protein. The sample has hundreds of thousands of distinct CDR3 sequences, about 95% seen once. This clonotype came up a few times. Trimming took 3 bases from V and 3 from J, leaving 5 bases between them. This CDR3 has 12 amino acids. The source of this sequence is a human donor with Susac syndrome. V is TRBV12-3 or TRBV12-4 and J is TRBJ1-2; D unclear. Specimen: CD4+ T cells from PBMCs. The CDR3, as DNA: TGTGCCAGCAGTTTGCGGGACTATGGCTACACCTTC. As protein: CASSLRDYGYTF.